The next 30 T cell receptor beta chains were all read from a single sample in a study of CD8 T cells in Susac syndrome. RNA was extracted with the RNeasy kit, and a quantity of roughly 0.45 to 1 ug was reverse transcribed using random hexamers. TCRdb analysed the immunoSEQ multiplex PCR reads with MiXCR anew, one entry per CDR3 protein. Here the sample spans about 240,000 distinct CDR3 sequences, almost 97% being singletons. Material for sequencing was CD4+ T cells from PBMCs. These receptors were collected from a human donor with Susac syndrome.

DNA of the CDR3: TGTGCCAGCTCACAGGGCGGGGGGCGAGGTGTGAACACTGAAGCTTTCTTT. Translation gives CASSQGGGRGVNTEAFF. The V call is TRBV18, the J call TRBJ1-1; D may be TRBD1 (6 bases). The ends were cut back, 4 bases at V and 0 bases at J, with 18 bases in the middle. The CDR3 consists of 17 residues. Germline CDR1 reads KGHSH; CDR2 reads LQKENI.

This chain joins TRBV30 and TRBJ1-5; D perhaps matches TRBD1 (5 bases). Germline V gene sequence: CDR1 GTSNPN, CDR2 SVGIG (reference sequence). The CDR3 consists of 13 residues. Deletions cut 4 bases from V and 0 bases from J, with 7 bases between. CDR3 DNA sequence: TGTGCCTGGACGGGGGATAGCAATCAGCCCCAGCATTTT. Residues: CAWTGDSNQPQHF.

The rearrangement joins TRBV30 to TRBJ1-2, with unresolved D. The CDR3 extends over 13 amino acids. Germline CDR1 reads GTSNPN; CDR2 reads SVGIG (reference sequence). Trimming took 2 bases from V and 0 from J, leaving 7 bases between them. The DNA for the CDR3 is TGTGCCTGGAGTCCGTCTCCTAACTATGGCTACACCTTC. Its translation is CAWSPSPNYGYTF.

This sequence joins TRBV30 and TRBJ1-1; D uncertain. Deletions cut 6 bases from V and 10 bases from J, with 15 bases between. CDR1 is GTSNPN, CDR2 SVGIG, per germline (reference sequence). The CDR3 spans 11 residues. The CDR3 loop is CACTIGALAFF. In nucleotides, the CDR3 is TGTGCCTGTACTATTGGTGCGCTAGCTTTCTTT.

CDR3 region: CASSLAGLKNTIYF. The CDR3 DNA follows: TGTGCCAGCAGCTTAGCGGGACTGAAGAACACCATATATTTT. The chain couples TRBV7-9 to TRBJ1-3; a possible D gene is TRBD1 (5 bases). The V gene's germline CDR1 is SEHNR and CDR2 FQNEAQ (reference sequence). The length of the CDR3 is 14 residues. V lost 0 bases and J lost 7, with 10 bases in between.

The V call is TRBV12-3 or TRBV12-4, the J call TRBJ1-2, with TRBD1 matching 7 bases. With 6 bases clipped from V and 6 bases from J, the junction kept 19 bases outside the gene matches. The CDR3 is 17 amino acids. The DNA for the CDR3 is TGTGCCAGCAGCCCCGAGACAGGGCGAAGGAGTAAAAATGGCTACACCTTC. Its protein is CASSPETGRRSKNGYTF.

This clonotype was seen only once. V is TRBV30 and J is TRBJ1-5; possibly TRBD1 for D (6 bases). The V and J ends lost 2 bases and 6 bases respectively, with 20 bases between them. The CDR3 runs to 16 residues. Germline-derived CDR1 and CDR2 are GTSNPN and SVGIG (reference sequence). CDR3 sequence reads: CAWSLGLQGNSQPQHF. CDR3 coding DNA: TGTGCCTGGAGTCTTGGCCTACAGGGAAATAGTCAGCCCCAGCATTTT. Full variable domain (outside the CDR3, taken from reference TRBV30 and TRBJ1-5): SQTIHQWPATLVQPVGSPLSLECTVEGTSNPNLYWYRQAAGRGLQLLFYSVGIGQISSEVPQNLSASRPQDRQFILSSKKLLLSDSGFYLCAWSLGLQGNSQPQHFGDGTRLSIL.

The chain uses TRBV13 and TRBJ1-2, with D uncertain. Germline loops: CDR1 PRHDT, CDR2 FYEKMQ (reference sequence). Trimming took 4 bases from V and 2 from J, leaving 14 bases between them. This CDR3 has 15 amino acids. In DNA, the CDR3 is TGTGCCAGCAGCTCCCTTCGGACGCAGAACTATGGCTACACCTTC. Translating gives CASSSLRTQNYGYTF.

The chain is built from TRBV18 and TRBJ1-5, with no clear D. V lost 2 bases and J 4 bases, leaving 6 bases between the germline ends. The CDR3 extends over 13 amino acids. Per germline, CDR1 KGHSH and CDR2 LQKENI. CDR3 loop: CASSPGNNQPQHF. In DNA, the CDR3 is TGTGCCAGCTCACCAGGGAATAATCAGCCCCAGCATTTT.

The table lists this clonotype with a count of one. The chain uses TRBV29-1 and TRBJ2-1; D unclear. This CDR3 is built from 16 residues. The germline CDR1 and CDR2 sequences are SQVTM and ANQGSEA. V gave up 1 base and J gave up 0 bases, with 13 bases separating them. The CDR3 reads CSVEVARTLSYNEQFF. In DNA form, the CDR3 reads TGCAGCGTTGAAGTGGCCAGGACCCTCTCCTACAATGAGCAGTTCTTC.

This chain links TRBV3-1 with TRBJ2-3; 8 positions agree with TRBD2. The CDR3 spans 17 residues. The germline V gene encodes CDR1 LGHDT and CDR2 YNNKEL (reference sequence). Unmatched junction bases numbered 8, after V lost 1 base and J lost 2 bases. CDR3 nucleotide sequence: TGTGCCAGCAGCCAAGTGGGCGGGAGGACCTACACAGATACGCAGTATTTT. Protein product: CASSQVGGRTYTDTQYF.

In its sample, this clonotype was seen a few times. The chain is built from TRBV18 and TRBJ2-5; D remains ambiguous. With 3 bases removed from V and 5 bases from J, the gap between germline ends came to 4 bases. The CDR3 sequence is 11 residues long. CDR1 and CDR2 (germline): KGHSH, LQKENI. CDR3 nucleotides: TGTGCCAGCTCACCTGTGGAGACCCAGTACTTC. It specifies CASSPVETQYF.

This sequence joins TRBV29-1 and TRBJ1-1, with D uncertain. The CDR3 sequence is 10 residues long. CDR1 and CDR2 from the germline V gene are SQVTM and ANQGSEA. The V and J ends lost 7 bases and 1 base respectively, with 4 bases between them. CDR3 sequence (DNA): TGCAGCGGTAAGAACACTGAAGCTTTCTTT. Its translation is CSGKNTEAFF.

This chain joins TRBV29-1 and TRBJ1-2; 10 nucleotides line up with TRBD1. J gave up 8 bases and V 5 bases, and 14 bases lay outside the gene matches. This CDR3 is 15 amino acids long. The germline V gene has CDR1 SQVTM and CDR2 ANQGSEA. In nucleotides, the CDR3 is TGCAGCGTTCCGGACAGGGGGAAATCGGTCTGGGGCTACACCTTC. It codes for CSVPDRGKSVWGYTF.

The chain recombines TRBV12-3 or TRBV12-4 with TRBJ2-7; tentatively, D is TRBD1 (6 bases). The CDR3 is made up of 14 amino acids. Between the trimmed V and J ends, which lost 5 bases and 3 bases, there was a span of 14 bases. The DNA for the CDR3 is TGTGCCAGCAGTATCAGGGGACCCTTCTACGAGCAGTACTTC. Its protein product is CASSIRGPFYEQYF.

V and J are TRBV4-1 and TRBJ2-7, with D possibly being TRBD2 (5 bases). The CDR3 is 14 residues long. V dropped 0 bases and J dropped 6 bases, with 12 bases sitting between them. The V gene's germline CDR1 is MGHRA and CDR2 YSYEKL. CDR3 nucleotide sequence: TGCGCCAGCAGCCAAGAGAAGCTAGCCTCCGAGCAGTACTTC. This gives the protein CASSQEKLASEQYF.

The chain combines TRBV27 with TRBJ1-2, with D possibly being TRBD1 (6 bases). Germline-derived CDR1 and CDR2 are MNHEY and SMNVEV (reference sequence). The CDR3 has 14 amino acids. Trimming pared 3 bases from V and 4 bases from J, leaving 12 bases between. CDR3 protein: CASSLTGEFYGYTF. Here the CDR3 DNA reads TGTGCCAGCAGTTTGACAGGAGAATTCTATGGCTACACCTTC.

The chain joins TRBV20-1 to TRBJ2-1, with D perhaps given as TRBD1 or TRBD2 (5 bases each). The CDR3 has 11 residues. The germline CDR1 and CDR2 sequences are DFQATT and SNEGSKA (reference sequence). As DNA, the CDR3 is TGCAGCCATCGCCCGGGACCCCACCAGTTCTTC. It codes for CSHRPGPHQFF.

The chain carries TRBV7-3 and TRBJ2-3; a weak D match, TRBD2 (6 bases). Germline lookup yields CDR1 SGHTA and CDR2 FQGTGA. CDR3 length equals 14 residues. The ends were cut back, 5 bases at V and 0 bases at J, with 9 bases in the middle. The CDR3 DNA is TGTGCCAGCAGCCGAGCGGGTAGCACAGATACGCAGTATTTT. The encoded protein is CASSRAGSTDTQYF.

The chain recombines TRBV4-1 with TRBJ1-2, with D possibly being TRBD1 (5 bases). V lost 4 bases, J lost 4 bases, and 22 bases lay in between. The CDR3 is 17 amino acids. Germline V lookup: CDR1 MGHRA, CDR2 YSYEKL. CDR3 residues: CASSPQTGAGSSYGYTF. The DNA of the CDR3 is TGCGCCAGCAGCCCCCAAACCGGGGCAGGGTCATCCTATGGCTACACCTTC.

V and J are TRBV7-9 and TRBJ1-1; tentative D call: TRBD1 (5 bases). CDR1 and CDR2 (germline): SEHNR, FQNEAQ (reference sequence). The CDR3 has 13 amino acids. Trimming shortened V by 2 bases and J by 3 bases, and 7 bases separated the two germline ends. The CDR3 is CASSLLTDTEAFF. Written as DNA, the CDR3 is TGTGCCAGCAGCTTATTGACAGACACTGAAGCTTTCTTT.

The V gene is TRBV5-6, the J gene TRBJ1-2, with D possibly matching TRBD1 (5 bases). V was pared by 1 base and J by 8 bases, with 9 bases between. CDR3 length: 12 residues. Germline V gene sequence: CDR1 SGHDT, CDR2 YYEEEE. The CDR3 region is CASSLSEGGYTF. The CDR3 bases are TGTGCCAGCAGCTTGTCGGAGGGGGGCTACACCTTC. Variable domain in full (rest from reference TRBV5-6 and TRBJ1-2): DAGVTQSPTHLIKTRGQQVTLRCSPKSGHDTVSWYQQALGQGPQFIFQYYEEEERQRGNFPDRFSGHQFPNYSSELNVNALLLGDSALYLCASSLSEGGYTFGSGTRLTVV.

Here the CDR3 reads CASSVGGGRDSYEQYF. The CDR3 bases are TGTGCCAGCAGCGTAGGAGGCGGGAGAGACTCCTACGAGCAGTACTTC. The chain couples TRBV9 to TRBJ2-7; 7 bases are a match to TRBD2. CDR3 length: 16 residues. V shed 0 bases and J 0 bases; nucleotides not matched to a gene: 6. Germline lookup yields CDR1 SGDLS and CDR2 YYNGEE.

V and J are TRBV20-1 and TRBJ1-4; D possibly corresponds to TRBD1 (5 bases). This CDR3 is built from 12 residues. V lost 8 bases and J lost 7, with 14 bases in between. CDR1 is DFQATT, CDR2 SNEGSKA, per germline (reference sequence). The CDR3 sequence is CSPGASGEKLFF. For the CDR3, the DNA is TGCAGTCCCGGGGCCTCGGGTGAAAAACTGTTTTTT.

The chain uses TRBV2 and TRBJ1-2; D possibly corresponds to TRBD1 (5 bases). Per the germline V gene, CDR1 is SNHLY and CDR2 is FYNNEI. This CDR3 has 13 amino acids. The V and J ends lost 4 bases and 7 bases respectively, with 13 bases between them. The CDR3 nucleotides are TGTGCCAGCAGTGGGGAGGGGACTGGTGGCTACACCTTC. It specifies CASSGEGTGGYTF.

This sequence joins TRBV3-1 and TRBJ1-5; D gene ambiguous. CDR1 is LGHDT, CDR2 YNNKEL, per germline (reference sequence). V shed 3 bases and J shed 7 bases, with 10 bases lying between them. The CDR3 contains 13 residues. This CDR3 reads CASSQRLGQPQHF. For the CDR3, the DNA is TGTGCCAGCAGCCAGCGCCTGGGCCAGCCCCAGCATTTT.

For the CDR3, the DNA is TGCAGTGTTAAAGCGGTCTATGATACGCAGTATTTT. The encoded protein is CSVKAVYDTQYF. The chain uses TRBV20-1 and TRBJ2-3, with D possibly being TRBD2 (5 bases). CDR3 length equals 12 residues. Germline assignment: CDR1 DFQATT and CDR2 SNEGSKA (reference sequence). Trimming removed 7 bases at V and 6 bases at J, with 14 bases between.

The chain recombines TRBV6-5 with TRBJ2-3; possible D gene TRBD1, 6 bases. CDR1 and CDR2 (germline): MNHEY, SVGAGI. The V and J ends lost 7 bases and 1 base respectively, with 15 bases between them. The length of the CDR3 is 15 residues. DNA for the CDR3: TGTGCCAGCAAAGAGGCAGGGGCTGGCACAGATACGCAGTATTTT. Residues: CASKEAGAGTDTQYF.

CDR3 DNA: TGTGCCAGCAGCGCCAGGAACACTGAAGCTTTCTTT. Translating gives CASSARNTEAFF. The chain is built from TRBV12-3 or TRBV12-4 and TRBJ1-1; D is unclear. The V end was cut by 6 bases, the J end by 1 base, with 6 bases between. This CDR3 contains 12 residues.

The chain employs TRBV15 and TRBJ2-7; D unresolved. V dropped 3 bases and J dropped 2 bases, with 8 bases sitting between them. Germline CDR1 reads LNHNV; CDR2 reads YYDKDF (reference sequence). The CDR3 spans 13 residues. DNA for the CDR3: TGTGCCACCAGCAGGCTCGAGGCCTACGAGCAGTACTTC. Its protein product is CATSRLEAYEQYF. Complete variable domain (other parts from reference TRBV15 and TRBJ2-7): DAMVIQNPRYQVTQFGKPVTLSCSQTLNHNVMYWYQQKSSQAPKLLFHYYDKDFNNEADTPDNFQSRRPNTSFCFLDIRSPGLGDTAMYLCATSRLEAYEQYFGPGTRLTVT.